Below, 14 T cell receptor beta chains from the same sample are listed, as sequenced in a study of T cells in women clearing cervical HPV infection. Libraries were prepared by immunoSEQ multiplex PCR; TCRdb keeps only in-frame clonotypes and omits some of them. The sample totals over 30,000 clones. Sequencing was done on a sample of blood buffy coat. These receptors were taken from a woman between 18 and 70 years old with a cervical HPV16 infection that either progressed to CIN3+ or cleared (not recorded which).

Note on this clone: The sequenced fragment ends 3 residues before the CDR3 boundary, so the rest is inferred from the germline J gene. J is TRBJ2-3 and V is TRBV5-5; D is undetermined. CDR3 size: 15 residues. In germline, CDR1 is SGHKS, CDR2 YYEKEE (reference sequence). V was trimmed by 2 bases and J by 3 bases, leaving 13 bases between them. The sequenced part of the CDR3 DNA is TGTGCCAGCAGCTTCTCCCTAAAGCCGACAGATACG. Amino acids: CASSFSLKPTDT. The CDR3, in full, reads CASSFSLKPTDTQYF.

For this clone: The read halts 3 residues ahead of the CDR3 end, with the missing end drawn from the germline J gene. This chain connects TRBV18 to TRBJ1-4; 11 bases are a match to TRBD1. CDR1 and CDR2 from the germline V gene are KGHSH and LQKENI. The CDR3 has 16 residues. Unmatched junction bases numbered 3, after V lost 3 bases and J lost 3 bases. CDR3 region: CASSPLDRGPNEKLFF. CDR3 DNA (partial): TGTGCCAGCTCACCTCTGGACAGGGGGCCTAATGAAAAA.

Comments on this clone: The missing CDR3 end, 3 residues past where the read stops, is filled in from the germline J gene. The chain uses TRBV18 and TRBJ1-6; 12 bases align to TRBD1. The germline gives CDR1 KGHSH, CDR2 LQKENI. J was trimmed by 9 bases and V by 5 bases; bases with no gene match: 8. This CDR3 spans 16 amino acids. The CDR3 bases that were read are TGTGCCAGCTCAAAAGGGACAGGGGGCTCCGGTTCACCC. It specifies CASSKGTGGSGSP. The complete CDR3 sequence is CASSKGTGGSGSPLHF.

The chain's CDR3 is CASSSGLQETQYF. The DNA read from the CDR3 is TGCGCCAGCAGCTCGGGACTACAAGAGACC. The genes are TRBV5-1 and TRBJ2-5, with TRBD2 matching over 7 bases. The missing CDR3 end, 3 residues past where the read stops, is filled in from the germline J gene. From germline, CDR1 is SGHRS and CDR2 YFSETQ. The CDR3 spans 13 residues. The V gene end was trimmed by 3 bases and the J gene end by 2 bases; junction bases not matched to a gene: 1.

CDR3 protein: CSAGRGAPEHYEQYF. CDR3 bases read: TGCAGTGCGGGCCGGGGGGCCCCGGAACACTACGAG. The chain employs TRBV20-1 and TRBJ2-7, with D possibly TRBD2 on 7 matching bases. The CDR3 extends 3 residues past the end of the read, so its final part is completed from the germline J gene. Germline V gene lookup returns CDR1 DFQATT and CDR2 SNEGSKA (reference sequence). V gave up 6 bases and J gave up 3 bases, with 21 bases separating them. This CDR3 comprises 15 residues.

This clone ranks as medium-sized in terms of frequency. A junction end diverges from the germline sequence, so it may reflect a read error. Partial CDR3 DNA: TGTGCTAGCAGCGCGGACGGGACTAGCCGTCGGGAGACC. Protein sequence: CASSADGTSRRET. The complete CDR3 sequence is CASSADGTSRRETQYF. The chain is built from TRBV7-7 and TRBJ2-5; 9 nucleotides agree with TRBD2. From the germline J gene comes the end of the CDR3, since the read stops 3 residues before it. CDR3 size: 16 residues. Germline V gene sequence: CDR1 SSHAT, CDR2 FNYEAQ (reference sequence). The full variable domain, with the rest looked up from reference TRBV7-7 and TRBJ2-5, is GAGVSQSPRYKVTKRGQDVTLRCDPISSHATLYWYQQALGQGPEFLTYFNYEAQPDKSGLPSDRFSAERPEGSISTLTIQRTEQRDSAMYRCASSADGTSRRETQYFGPGTRLLVL.

On this clone: The read falls 3 residues short of the CDR3 end, and the missing part is taken from the germline J gene. The chain couples TRBV19 to TRBJ2-7; 9 bases line up with TRBD1. In germline, CDR1 is LNHDA, CDR2 SQIVND (reference sequence). The ends lost 6 bases at V and 1 base at J; junction bases unmatched: 4. CDR3 length equals 14 residues. The CDR3 protein is CASRGTGPSYEQYF. The sequenced CDR3 bases are TGTGCCAGTAGGGGGACAGGGCCATCCTACGAG.

The CDR3 bases that were read are TGTGCCAGCAGTGAAGCTAGCTCCCTGGGCAATGAG. Protein product: CASSEASSLGNE. The full CDR3 protein is CASSEASSLGNEQFF. The rearrangement links TRBV6-1 to TRBJ2-1; the D is unclear. Sequencing ends 3 residues short of the CDR3 end; the germline J gene provides the rest. The CDR3 covers 15 residues. Trimming took 0 bases from V and 6 from J, leaving 12 bases between them. Germline V CDR1 and CDR2: MNHNS, SASEGT.

CDR3 protein: CASSLNRLNQYF. CDR3 bases read: TGTGCCAGCAGCTTGAACAGGTTGAAT. This rearrangement joins TRBV5-6 to TRBJ2-4, with D possibly matching TRBD1 (5 bases). The read finishes 3 residues shy of the CDR3 end, and the germline J gene is used to complete it. Germline V gene sequence: CDR1 SGHDT, CDR2 YYEEEE. This CDR3 is 12 amino acids long. Combining the CDR3 with reference TRBV5-6 and TRBJ2-4 gives the whole variable domain DAGVTQSPTHLIKTRGQQVTLRCSPKSGHDTVSWYQQALGQGPQFIFQYYEEEERQRGNFPDRFSGHQFPNYSSELNVNALLLGDSALYLCASSLNRLNQYFGAGTRLSVL.

Concerning this clone: Read data end 3 residues before the CDR3 end; the end is taken from the germline J gene. The chain links TRBV7-9 to TRBJ2-7; tentatively, D is TRBD1 (5 bases). The CDR3 has 14 residues. Germline CDR1 reads SEHNR; CDR2 reads FQNEAQ (reference sequence). The V and J ends lost 5 bases and 2 bases respectively, with 13 bases between them. The sequenced CDR3 bases are TGTGCCAGCAGCCCGCTGTGGGGCACCTACGAG. Its protein is CASSPLWGTYE. The whole CDR3 sequence reads CASSPLWGTYEQYF.

A note on this clone: The sequenced fragment ends 3 residues before the CDR3 boundary, so the rest is inferred from the germline J gene. The chain is built from TRBV19 and TRBJ1-2; 8 bases match TRBD1. Germline assignment: CDR1 LNHDA and CDR2 SQIVND (reference sequence). This CDR3 is built from 13 residues. V shed 5 bases and J 4 bases; nucleotides not matched to a gene: 3. The sequenced CDR3 bases are TGTGCCAGTAGTCAGGGGGCAGTCTATGGC. Protein: CASSQGAVYG. The full CDR3 protein is CASSQGAVYGYTF.

As regards this clone: The read comes to an end 3 residues before the CDR3 does, leaving the germline J gene to fill in the end. V usage is TRBV20-1 and J usage is TRBJ2-1, with 7 nucleotides matching TRBD2. V lost 0 bases to trimming and J lost 0 bases; unmatched junction nucleotides: 14. The CDR3 spans 19 residues. CDR1 and CDR2 from the germline V gene are DFQATT and SNEGSKA (reference sequence). The chain's CDR3 is CSARDLASGGKSSYNEQFF. CDR3 DNA (partial): TGCAGTGCTAGAGATCTCGCTAGCGGAGGTAAGAGCTCCTACAATGAG.

A word on this clone: The observed sequence ends 3 residues before the CDR3 terminus, with the missing tail filled in from the germline J gene. The V call is TRBV7-6, the J call TRBJ2-2; the match to TRBD1 covers 9 bases. This CDR3 spans 18 amino acids. Germline CDR1 SGHVS, CDR2 FNYEAQ. J gave up 6 bases and V 2 bases, and 13 bases lay outside the gene matches. The part of the CDR3 DNA that was read is TGTGCCAGCAGCTTACCTACCTCGGGACAGGGTGGTGCCGGGGAG. Protein: CASSLPTSGQGGAGE. In full, the CDR3 is CASSLPTSGQGGAGELFF.

Details on this clone: The sequenced fragment ends 3 residues before the CDR3 boundary, so the rest is inferred from the germline J gene. The chain links TRBV20-1 to TRBJ1-1, with a possible D match to TRBD1 (6 bases). This CDR3 has 13 residues. Trimming cost V 3 bases and J 4 bases, with 12 bases left between them. Germline values: CDR1 DFQATT, CDR2 SNEGSKA (reference sequence). The CDR3 DNA, read in part, is TGCAGTGCTAGCCAGGGGTCGAGCACTGAA. Protein: CSASQGSSTE. The full CDR3 reads CSASQGSSTEAFF.